This TCR beta chain was documented in a study of T cell responses to AZD1222 COVID-19 vaccine. The CDR3 runs 16 residues. Germline lookup yields CDR1 SGDLS and CDR2 YYNGEE. The ends were cut back, 3 bases at V and 0 bases at J, with 16 bases in the middle. Measured with immunoSEQ multiplex PCR; TCRdb has only the in-frame clones, and not every one. The sample holds around 160,000 clones, approximately 94% seen once. The chain carries TRBV9 and TRBJ2-7, with a tentative D call TRBD2 (5 bases). This TCR was recovered from an adult who received the AZD1222 COVID-19 vaccine. The material sequenced was peripheral blood, taken 28 days after the second AZD1222 dose. The chain's CDR3 is CASSEGGGWSSYEQYF. The CDR3 region has the DNA TGTGCCAGCAGCGAGGGTGGAGGATGGAGCTCCTACGAGCAGTACTTC.